These 3 T cell receptor beta chains were sequenced from one sample in a study of response to subunit inactivated influenza vaccine. TCRdb reprocessed the RT-PCR reads with MiXCR, giving one entry per CDR3 protein. This sample has 860,000 or so distinct CDR3 sequences, with over 20% found just once. The sequenced sample was PBMCs from blood, obtained about 5 days after vaccination. These receptors all come from a man aged 50-59 years who received an inactivated influenza vaccine.

J is TRBJ2-2 and V is TRBV20-1; TRBD1 matches at 9 bases. Germline CDR1 is DFQATT and CDR2 is SNEGSKA (reference sequence). V gave up 2 bases and J gave up 0 bases; unmatched junction bases: 13. The CDR3 extends over 19 amino acids. CDR3 sequence: CSARPSPGQGFANTGELFF. DNA of the CDR3: TGCAGTGCTAGACCCTCTCCGGGACAGGGCTTCGCGAACACCGGGGAGCTGTTTTTT.

This sequence joins TRBV28 and TRBJ2-5; D gene unclear. Germline V gene lookup returns CDR1 MDHEN and CDR2 SYDVKM. V gave up 8 bases and J gave up 1 base, with 11 bases separating them. This CDR3 spans 13 amino acids. The CDR3 DNA sequence: TGTGCCAGCGGCTCAGATATCCAAGAGACCCAGTACTTC. Residues: CASGSDIQETQYF.

The rearrangement uses TRBV15 and TRBJ1-2, with 7 bases aligning to TRBD1. Germline CDR1 is LNHNV and CDR2 is YYDKDF (reference sequence). CDR3 length: 12 residues. V was pared by 4 bases and J by 8 bases, with 4 bases of the junction left unmatched. CDR3 DNA sequence: TGTGCCACCAGCATAAACAGGGGAGGCTACACCTTC. The encoded protein is CATSINRGGYTF. The complete variable domain, with remaining parts taken from reference TRBV15 and TRBJ1-2, reads DAMVIQNPRYQVTQFGKPVTLSCSQTLNHNVMYWYQQKSSQAPKLLFHYYDKDFNNEADTPDNFQSRRPNTSFCFLDIRSPGLGDTAMYLCATSINRGGYTFGSGTRLTVV.